These 24 T cell receptor beta chains were all obtained from the same sample, sequenced in a study of yellow fever vaccine responses in identical twins. TCRdb used MiXCR to reprocess the RT-PCR reads, holding one entry per CDR3 protein. Here the sample spans around 17,000 distinct CDR3 sequences, around 80% being singletons. The sequences come from T cells from blood (PBMCs), unsorted or a sorted subset (not recorded which), collected before or after yellow fever vaccination (not recorded which). These receptors originate from a woman between 18 and 29 years old who received the yellow fever vaccine.

This sequence joins TRBV7-2 and TRBJ2-1; D gene ambiguous. CDR3 size: 14 residues. V was clipped by 4 bases and J by 9 bases, with 16 bases between them. The germline V gene has CDR1 SGHTA and CDR2 FQGNSA. The CDR3: CASSSGYGTPEQFF. CDR3 sequence (DNA): TGTGCCAGCAGCTCCGGTTATGGCACACCTGAGCAGTTCTTC.

The chain carries TRBV29-1 and TRBJ1-2, with D possibly being TRBD1 (6 bases). Per germline, CDR1 SQVTM and CDR2 ANQGSEA. With 6 bases removed from V and 4 bases from J, the gap between germline ends came to 15 bases. The CDR3 spans 13 residues. The CDR3 DNA is TGCAGCGTCTATTTCACCAGGGGCTATGGCTACACCTTC. It specifies CSVYFTRGYGYTF.

V usage is TRBV15 and J usage is TRBJ2-7; D gene unclear. V lost 1 base and J 5 bases, leaving 15 bases between the germline ends. This CDR3 comprises 15 residues. The germline V gene encodes CDR1 LNHNV and CDR2 YYDKDF (reference sequence). CDR3 residues: CATSRVLEGPHEQYF. DNA of the CDR3: TGTGCCACCAGCAGAGTGTTGGAAGGTCCCCACGAGCAGTACTTC.

This sequence joins TRBV2 and TRBJ2-7; 9 nucleotides match TRBD1. Germline CDR1 and CDR2: SNHLY and FYNNEI. With V trimmed by 3 bases and J by 2 bases, 5 bases remained unmatched. CDR3 length equals 15 residues. For the CDR3, the DNA is TGTGCCAGCAGTGATCAGGACAGGGGCACCTACGAGCAGTACTTC. It translates to CASSDQDRGTYEQYF.

The chain joins TRBV10-3 to TRBJ2-7, with 8 bases matching TRBD2. This CDR3 has 13 amino acids. Germline-derived CDR1 and CDR2 are ENHRY and SYGVKD. V was clipped by 5 bases and J by 3 bases; unmatched bases: 3. As DNA, the CDR3 is TGTGCCATCAGTCTGGGACTAGACTACGAGCAGTACTTC. Amino acids: CAISLGLDYEQYF.

J is TRBJ1-1 and V is TRBV10-1; unclear D gene. This CDR3 spans 14 amino acids. Germline values: CDR1 WNHNN, CDR2 SYGVQD (reference sequence). With 2 bases removed from V and 1 base from J, the gap between germline ends came to 8 bases. The CDR3 spells CASSEVRTNTEAFF. The CDR3 bases are TGCGCCAGCAGTGAGGTCAGAACGAACACTGAAGCTTTCTTT.

The chain uses TRBV7-6 and TRBJ2-7; D remains ambiguous. CDR3 length: 15 residues. V was shortened by 1 base and J by 2 bases, with 12 bases between the two germline ends. Germline assignment: CDR1 SGHVS and CDR2 FNYEAQ. CDR3 protein: CASSLEAREAYEQYF. The CDR3 coding sequence is TGTGCCAGCAGCTTAGAGGCGAGAGAAGCCTACGAGCAGTACTTC. The full variable domain, completed using reference TRBV7-6 and TRBJ2-7, is GAGVSQSPRYKVTKRGQDVALRCDPISGHVSLYWYRQALGQGPEFLTYFNYEAQQDKSGLPNDRFSAERPEGSISTLTIQRTEQRDSAMYRCASSLEAREAYEQYFGPGTRLTVT.

The chain couples TRBV4-1 to TRBJ1-5, with D maybe TRBD1 (5 bases). The V gene's germline CDR1 is MGHRA and CDR2 YSYEKL. The germline V and J ends were trimmed by 1 base and 4 bases, with 8 bases remaining between them. CDR3 length: 14 residues. For the CDR3, the DNA is TGCGCCAGCAGCCAAGGGACAAATAATCAGCCCCAGCATTTT. It translates to CASSQGTNNQPQHF.

The V and J genes are TRBV30 and TRBJ2-3; a weak D match, TRBD1 (5 bases). The CDR3 length is 14 residues. CDR1 is GTSNPN, CDR2 SVGIG, per germline (reference sequence). Trimming took off 3 bases at V and 1 base at J, with 11 bases between the two ends. The CDR3 DNA sequence: TGTGCCTGGAGAATCCAGGGCGGCACAGATACGCAGTATTTT. Its translation: CAWRIQGGTDTQYF.

J is TRBJ2-7 and V is TRBV20-1; TRBD2 aligns across 7 bases. The CDR3 loop spans 13 amino acids. V was clipped by 5 bases and J by 2 bases; unmatched bases: 6. The germline gives CDR1 DFQATT, CDR2 SNEGSKA (reference sequence). The CDR3 here is CSAFNGTTYEQYF. CDR3 coding DNA: TGCAGTGCTTTCAATGGGACTACCTACGAGCAGTACTTC.

The count of this clonotype is one. The V gene is TRBV7-6, the J gene TRBJ2-3; D could derive from TRBD1 or TRBD2 (5 bases each). Between the trimmed V and J ends, which lost 3 bases and 0 bases, there was a span of 7 bases. Germline V gene data show CDR1 as SGHVS and CDR2 as FNYEAQ. The CDR3 is 14 amino acids. This CDR3 reads CASSLGVSTDTQYF. CDR3 DNA sequence: TGTGCCAGCAGCTTGGGGGTTAGCACAGATACGCAGTATTTT.

The gene calls are TRBV11-2 and TRBJ1-5, with TRBD1 as a possible D gene (6 bases). The CDR3 totals 17 residues. Germline V gene lookup returns CDR1 SGHAT and CDR2 FQNNGV. V lost 5 bases to trimming and J lost 0 bases, with 17 bases between them. This chain's CDR3 is CASSPRTGTNSNQPQHF. CDR3 coding DNA: TGTGCCAGCAGCCCCCGCACAGGGACAAATAGCAATCAGCCCCAGCATTTT.

The chain is built from TRBV24-1 and TRBJ1-4; 8 bases are a match to TRBD1. The CDR3 length is 13 residues. Germline-derived CDR1 and CDR2 are KGHDR and SFDVKD. With 5 bases clipped from V and 5 bases from J, the junction kept 0 bases outside the gene matches. Here the CDR3 DNA reads TGTGCCACCAGTGCAGGGGGCAATGAAAAACTGTTTTTT. It specifies CATSAGGNEKLFF.

The V gene is TRBV12-3 or TRBV12-4, the J gene TRBJ2-1; D ambiguous. CDR3 length: 13 amino acids. The germline V and J ends were trimmed by 3 bases and 7 bases, with 10 bases remaining between them. CDR3 nucleotides: TGTGCCAGCAGTTTCCAGGTGGGGAATGAGCAGTTCTTC. This sequence encodes CASSFQVGNEQFF.

V gene TRBV10-3 combines with J gene TRBJ1-6; 8 nucleotides agree with TRBD1. The junction had 8 bases not matched to a gene; V was cut back by 7 bases and J by 9 bases. This CDR3 has 14 residues. Per the germline V gene, CDR1 is ENHRY and CDR2 is SYGVKD. In nucleotides, the CDR3 is TGTGCCATCACCACGACAGGGGACAGTTCACCCCTCCACTTT. Its translation: CAITTTGDSSPLHF.

The V call is TRBV29-1, the J call TRBJ2-7, with TRBD1 identical over 8 bases. This CDR3 is built from 14 residues. Germline CDR1 SQVTM, CDR2 ANQGSEA. The J segment lost 3 bases and the V segment lost 6 bases, leaving 10 bases of the junction unmatched. CDR3 in amino acids: CSVGGGTGVYEQYF. The CDR3 region has the DNA TGCAGCGTGGGGGGCGGGACAGGAGTCTACGAGCAGTACTTC.

This chain uses TRBV29-1 with TRBJ2-3, with D possibly TRBD2 on 6 matching bases. The CDR3 extends over 18 amino acids. CDR1 and CDR2 from the germline V gene are SQVTM and ANQGSEA. The ends were cut back, 4 bases at V and 2 bases at J, with 25 bases in the middle. The CDR3 here is CSVGLIPGVPSYTDTQYF. CDR3 nucleotide sequence: TGCAGCGTTGGCCTCATCCCGGGGGTACCCTCATACACAGATACGCAGTATTTT.

The rearrangement joins TRBV7-2 to TRBJ2-3; D unresolved. Trimming removed 1 base at V and 2 bases at J, with 10 bases between. This CDR3 is 15 amino acids long. CDR1 SGHTA and CDR2 FQGNSA come from the germline V gene. The CDR3 region has the DNA TGTGCCAGCAGCTTAGACGGGCGTTTCACAGATACGCAGTATTTT. It yields the protein CASSLDGRFTDTQYF.

The chain recombines TRBV29-1 with TRBJ2-5; 7 nucleotides line up with TRBD1. Germline V gives CDR1 SQVTM, CDR2 ANQGSEA. The V segment lost 5 bases and the J segment 2 bases; nucleotides outside the gene matches: 8. There are 14 residues in the CDR3. CDR3 protein: CSVSDPGQQETQYF. The CDR3 bases are TGCAGCGTTTCCGACCCGGGACAGCAAGAGACCCAGTACTTC.

The rearrangement joins TRBV29-1 to TRBJ2-1; D is undetermined. CDR1 is SQVTM and CDR2 is ANQGSEA in the germline V gene. Trimming cost V 1 base and J 4 bases, with 8 bases left between them. The CDR3 length is 13 residues. The CDR3 here is CSVEGRQYNEQFF. CDR3 bases: TGCAGCGTTGAAGGCAGGCAGTACAATGAGCAGTTCTTC.

This chain connects TRBV3-1 to TRBJ2-7, with D perhaps TRBD1 (5 bases). Per germline, CDR1 LGHDT and CDR2 YNNKEL (reference sequence). CDR3 size: 14 residues. V was pared by 0 bases and J by 3 bases, with 9 bases between. For the CDR3, the DNA is TGTGCCAGCAGCCAAGACCAGGGATACTACGAGCAGTACTTC. This gives the protein CASSQDQGYYEQYF.

The V and J genes are TRBV25-1 and TRBJ1-1, with D unresolved. Germline V gene data show CDR1 as MGHDK and CDR2 as SYGVNS. Deletions cut 0 bases from V and 5 bases from J, with 10 bases between. The CDR3 consists of 14 residues. The CDR3 sequence: CASSEYRQKTEAFF. The CDR3 nucleotides are TGTGCCAGCAGTGAATACCGACAAAAGACTGAAGCTTTCTTT.

The chain combines TRBV11-3 with TRBJ2-7, with D possibly TRBD2 on 5 matching bases. Germline-derived CDR1 and CDR2 are SGHNT and YENEEA. The CDR3 runs to 15 residues. V was shortened by 5 bases and J by 0 bases, with 14 bases between the two germline ends. The CDR3 DNA follows: TGTGCCAGCAGCCCGTTCGCGGGCAACTCCTACGAGCAGTACTTC. It is translated as CASSPFAGNSYEQYF.

The gene calls are TRBV29-1 and TRBJ2-2; 13 positions match TRBD2. Germline V CDR1 and CDR2: SQVTM, ANQGSEA. The CDR3 sequence is 15 residues long. Trimming took 7 bases from V and 4 from J; bases not matched to a gene: 6. This CDR3 reads CSAGGLAGFTGELFF. In nucleotides, the CDR3 is TGCAGCGCCGGGGGACTAGCGGGATTCACCGGGGAGCTGTTTTTT.